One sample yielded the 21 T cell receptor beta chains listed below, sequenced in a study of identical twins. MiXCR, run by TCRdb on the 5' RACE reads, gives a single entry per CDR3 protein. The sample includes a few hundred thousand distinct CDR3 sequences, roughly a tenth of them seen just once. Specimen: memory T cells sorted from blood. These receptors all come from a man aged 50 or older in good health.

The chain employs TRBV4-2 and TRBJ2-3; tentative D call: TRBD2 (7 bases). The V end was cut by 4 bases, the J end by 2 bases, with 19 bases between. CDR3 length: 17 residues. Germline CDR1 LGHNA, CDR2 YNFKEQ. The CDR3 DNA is TGTGCCAGCAGCCTTATGCCGGGGGGCCCCCCCACAGATACGCAGTATTTT. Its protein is CASSLMPGGPPTDTQYF.

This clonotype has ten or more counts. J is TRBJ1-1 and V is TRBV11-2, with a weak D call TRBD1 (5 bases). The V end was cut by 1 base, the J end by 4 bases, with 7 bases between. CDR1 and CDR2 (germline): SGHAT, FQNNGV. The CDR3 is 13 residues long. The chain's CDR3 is CASSLVGATEAFF. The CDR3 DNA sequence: TGTGCCAGCAGCTTAGTCGGGGCCACTGAAGCTTTCTTT.

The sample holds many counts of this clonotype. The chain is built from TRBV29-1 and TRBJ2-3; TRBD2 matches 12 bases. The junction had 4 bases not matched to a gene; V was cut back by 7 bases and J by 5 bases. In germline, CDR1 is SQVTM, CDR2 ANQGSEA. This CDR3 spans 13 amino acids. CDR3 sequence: CSAQLAGGDTQYF. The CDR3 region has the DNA TGCAGCGCCCAACTAGCGGGAGGAGATACGCAGTATTTT.

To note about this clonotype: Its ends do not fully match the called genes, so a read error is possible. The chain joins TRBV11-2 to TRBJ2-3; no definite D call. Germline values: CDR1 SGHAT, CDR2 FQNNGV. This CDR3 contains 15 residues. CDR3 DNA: TGTGCCAGCAGCGTAGACCCCGGTAGCACAGATACGCAGTATTTT. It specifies CASSVDPGSTDTQYF.

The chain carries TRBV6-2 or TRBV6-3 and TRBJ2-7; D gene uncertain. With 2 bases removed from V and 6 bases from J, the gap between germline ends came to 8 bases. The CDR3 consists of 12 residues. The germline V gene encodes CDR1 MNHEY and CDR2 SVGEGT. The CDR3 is CASSYVSLEQYF. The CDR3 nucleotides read TGTGCCAGCAGTTACGTATCTCTCGAGCAGTACTTC.

As DNA, the CDR3 is TGTGCCAGCTCACCAAGACAGGGGGGAGCCTATGGCTACACCTTC. Residues: CASSPRQGGAYGYTF. V gene TRBV18 combines with J gene TRBJ1-2; TRBD1 matches 9 bases. V lost 2 bases and J lost 4; bases outside the gene matches: 5. The CDR3 sequence is 15 residues long. Germline CDR1 and CDR2: KGHSH and LQKENI. Complete variable domain (other parts from reference TRBV18 and TRBJ1-2): NAGVMQNPRHLVRRRGQEARLRCSPMKGHSHVYWYRQLPEEGLKFMVYLQKENIIDESGMPKERFSAEFPKEGPSILRIQQVVRGDSAAYFCASSPRQGGAYGYTFGSGTRLTVV.

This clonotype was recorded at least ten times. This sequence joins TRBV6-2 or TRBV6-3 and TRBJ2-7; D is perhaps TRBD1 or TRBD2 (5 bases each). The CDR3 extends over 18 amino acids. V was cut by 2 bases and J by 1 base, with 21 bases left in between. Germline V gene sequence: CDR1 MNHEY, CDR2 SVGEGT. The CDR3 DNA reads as TGTGCCAGCAGTTACGGCGGCCAGGGCACTAGATTTTCCTACGAGCAGTACTTC. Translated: CASSYGGQGTRFSYEQYF.

The CDR3 is CAINSGYEQYF. In DNA form, the CDR3 reads TGTGCCATCAATAGTGGTTACGAGCAGTACTTC. This chain uses TRBV10-3 with TRBJ2-7; D call uncertain. This CDR3 is built from 11 residues. V lost 7 bases, J lost 4 bases, and 8 bases lay in between. CDR1 and CDR2 from the germline V gene are ENHRY and SYGVKD.

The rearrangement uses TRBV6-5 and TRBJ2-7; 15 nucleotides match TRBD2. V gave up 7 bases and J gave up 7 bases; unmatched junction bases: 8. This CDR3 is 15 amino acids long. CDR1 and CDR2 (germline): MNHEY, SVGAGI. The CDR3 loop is CASNSGTSGRNEQYF. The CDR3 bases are TGTGCCAGCAATTCCGGGACTAGCGGGAGGAATGAGCAGTACTTC.

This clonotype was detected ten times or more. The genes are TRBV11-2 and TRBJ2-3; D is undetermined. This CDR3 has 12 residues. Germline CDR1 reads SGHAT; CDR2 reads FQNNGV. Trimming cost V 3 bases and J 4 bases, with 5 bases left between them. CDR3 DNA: TGTGCCAGCAGCTTTGTGCCAGATACGCAGTATTTT. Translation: CASSFVPDTQYF.

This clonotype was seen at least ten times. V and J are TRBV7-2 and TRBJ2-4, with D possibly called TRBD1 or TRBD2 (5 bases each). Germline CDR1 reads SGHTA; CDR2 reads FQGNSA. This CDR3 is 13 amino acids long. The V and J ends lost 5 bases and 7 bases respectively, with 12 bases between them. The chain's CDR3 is CASSPGTANIQYF. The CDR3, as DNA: TGTGCCAGCAGCCCAGGGACGGCGAACATTCAGTACTTC.

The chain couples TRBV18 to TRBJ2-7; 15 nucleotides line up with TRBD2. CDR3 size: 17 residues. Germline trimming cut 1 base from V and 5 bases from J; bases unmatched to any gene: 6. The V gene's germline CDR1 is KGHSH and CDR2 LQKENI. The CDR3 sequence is CASSPLSGLAGGHEQYF. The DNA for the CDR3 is TGTGCCAGCTCACCACTCTCGGGACTAGCGGGAGGCCACGAGCAGTACTTC.

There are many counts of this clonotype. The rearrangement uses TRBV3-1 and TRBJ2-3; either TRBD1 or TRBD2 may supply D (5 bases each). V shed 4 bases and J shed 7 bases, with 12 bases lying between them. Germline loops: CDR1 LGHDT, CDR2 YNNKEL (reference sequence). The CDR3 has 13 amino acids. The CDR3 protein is CASSPERGNTQYF. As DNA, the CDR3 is TGTGCCAGCAGCCCTGAGAGGGGTAATACGCAGTATTTT.

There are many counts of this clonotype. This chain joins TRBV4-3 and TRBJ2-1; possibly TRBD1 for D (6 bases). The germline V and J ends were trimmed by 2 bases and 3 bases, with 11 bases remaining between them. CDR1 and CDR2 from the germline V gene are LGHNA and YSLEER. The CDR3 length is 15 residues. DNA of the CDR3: TGCGCCAGCAGCCAAAGTAGGGGGTTCTACAATGAGCAGTTCTTC. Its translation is CASSQSRGFYNEQFF.

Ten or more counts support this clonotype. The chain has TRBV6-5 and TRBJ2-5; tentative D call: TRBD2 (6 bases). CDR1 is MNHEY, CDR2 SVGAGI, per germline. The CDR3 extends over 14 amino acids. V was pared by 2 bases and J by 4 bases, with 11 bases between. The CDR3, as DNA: TGTGCCAGCAGTTACGTTCCGGGACTAGAGACCCAGTACTTC. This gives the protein CASSYVPGLETQYF.

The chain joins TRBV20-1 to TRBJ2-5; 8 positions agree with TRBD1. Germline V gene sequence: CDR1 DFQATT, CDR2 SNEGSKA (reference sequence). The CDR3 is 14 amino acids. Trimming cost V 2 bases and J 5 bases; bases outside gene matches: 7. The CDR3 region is CSARRTGLTETQYF. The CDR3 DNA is TGCAGTGCTAGAAGGACAGGGTTGACGGAGACCCAGTACTTC.

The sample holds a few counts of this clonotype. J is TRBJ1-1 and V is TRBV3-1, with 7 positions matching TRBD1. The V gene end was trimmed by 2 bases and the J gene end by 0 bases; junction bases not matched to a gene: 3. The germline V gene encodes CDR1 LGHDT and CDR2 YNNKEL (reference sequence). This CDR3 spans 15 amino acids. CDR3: CASSQTGALNTEAFF. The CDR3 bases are TGTGCCAGCAGCCAAACAGGGGCCTTGAACACTGAAGCTTTCTTT. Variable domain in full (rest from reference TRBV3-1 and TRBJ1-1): DTAVSQTPKYLVTQMGNDKSIKCEQNLGHDTMYWYKQDSKKFLKIMFSYNNKELIINETVPNRFSPKSPDKAHLNLHINSLELGDSAVYFCASSQTGALNTEAFFGQGTRLTVV.

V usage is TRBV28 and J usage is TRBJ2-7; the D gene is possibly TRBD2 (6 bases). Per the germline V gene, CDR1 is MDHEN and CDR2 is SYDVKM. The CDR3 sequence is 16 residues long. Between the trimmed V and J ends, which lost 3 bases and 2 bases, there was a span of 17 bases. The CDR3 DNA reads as TGTGCCAGCAGTTTTTTGGCGGGGCGTACTACCTACGAGCAGTACTTC. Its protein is CASSFLAGRTTYEQYF. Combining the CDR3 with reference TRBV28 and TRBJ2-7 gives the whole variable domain DVKVTQSSRYLVKRTGEKVFLECVQDMDHENMFWYRQDPGLGLRLIYFSYDVKMKEKGDIPEGYSVSREKKERFSLILESASTNQTSMYLCASSFLAGRTTYEQYFGPGTRLTVT.

The CDR3 nucleotides read TGTGCCAGCAGCTTAGGACAGGGGGCCCCAAACATTCAGTACTTC. Translating gives CASSLGQGAPNIQYF. V is TRBV7-9 and J is TRBJ2-4; 10 bases match TRBD1. The CDR3 length is 15 residues. V lost 1 base and J lost 6; bases outside the gene matches: 3. From germline, CDR1 is SEHNR and CDR2 FQNEAQ (reference sequence).

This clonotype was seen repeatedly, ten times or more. In DNA form, the CDR3 reads TGCGCCAGCAGCCAAGATAGGGAGGGGGCCCTCACAGATACGCAGTATTTT. This encodes CASSQDREGALTDTQYF. The chain has TRBV4-3 and TRBJ2-3, with D possibly being TRBD1 or TRBD2 (7 bases each). Germline V lookup: CDR1 LGHNA, CDR2 YSLEER. V was trimmed by 0 bases and J by 2 bases, leaving 15 bases between them. This CDR3 contains 17 residues.

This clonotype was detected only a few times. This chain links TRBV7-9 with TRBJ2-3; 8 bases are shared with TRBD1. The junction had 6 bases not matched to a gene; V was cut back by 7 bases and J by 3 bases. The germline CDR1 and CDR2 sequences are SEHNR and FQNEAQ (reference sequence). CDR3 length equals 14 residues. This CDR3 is CASNHRGSTDTQYF. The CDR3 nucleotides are TGTGCCAGCAACCACAGGGGGAGTACAGATACGCAGTATTTT. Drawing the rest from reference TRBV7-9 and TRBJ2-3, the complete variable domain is DTGVSQNPRHKITKRGQNVTFRCDPISEHNRLYWYRQTLGQGPEFLTYFQNEAQLEKSRLLSDRFSAERPKGSFSTLEIQRTEQGDSAMYLCASNHRGSTDTQYFGPGTRLTVL.